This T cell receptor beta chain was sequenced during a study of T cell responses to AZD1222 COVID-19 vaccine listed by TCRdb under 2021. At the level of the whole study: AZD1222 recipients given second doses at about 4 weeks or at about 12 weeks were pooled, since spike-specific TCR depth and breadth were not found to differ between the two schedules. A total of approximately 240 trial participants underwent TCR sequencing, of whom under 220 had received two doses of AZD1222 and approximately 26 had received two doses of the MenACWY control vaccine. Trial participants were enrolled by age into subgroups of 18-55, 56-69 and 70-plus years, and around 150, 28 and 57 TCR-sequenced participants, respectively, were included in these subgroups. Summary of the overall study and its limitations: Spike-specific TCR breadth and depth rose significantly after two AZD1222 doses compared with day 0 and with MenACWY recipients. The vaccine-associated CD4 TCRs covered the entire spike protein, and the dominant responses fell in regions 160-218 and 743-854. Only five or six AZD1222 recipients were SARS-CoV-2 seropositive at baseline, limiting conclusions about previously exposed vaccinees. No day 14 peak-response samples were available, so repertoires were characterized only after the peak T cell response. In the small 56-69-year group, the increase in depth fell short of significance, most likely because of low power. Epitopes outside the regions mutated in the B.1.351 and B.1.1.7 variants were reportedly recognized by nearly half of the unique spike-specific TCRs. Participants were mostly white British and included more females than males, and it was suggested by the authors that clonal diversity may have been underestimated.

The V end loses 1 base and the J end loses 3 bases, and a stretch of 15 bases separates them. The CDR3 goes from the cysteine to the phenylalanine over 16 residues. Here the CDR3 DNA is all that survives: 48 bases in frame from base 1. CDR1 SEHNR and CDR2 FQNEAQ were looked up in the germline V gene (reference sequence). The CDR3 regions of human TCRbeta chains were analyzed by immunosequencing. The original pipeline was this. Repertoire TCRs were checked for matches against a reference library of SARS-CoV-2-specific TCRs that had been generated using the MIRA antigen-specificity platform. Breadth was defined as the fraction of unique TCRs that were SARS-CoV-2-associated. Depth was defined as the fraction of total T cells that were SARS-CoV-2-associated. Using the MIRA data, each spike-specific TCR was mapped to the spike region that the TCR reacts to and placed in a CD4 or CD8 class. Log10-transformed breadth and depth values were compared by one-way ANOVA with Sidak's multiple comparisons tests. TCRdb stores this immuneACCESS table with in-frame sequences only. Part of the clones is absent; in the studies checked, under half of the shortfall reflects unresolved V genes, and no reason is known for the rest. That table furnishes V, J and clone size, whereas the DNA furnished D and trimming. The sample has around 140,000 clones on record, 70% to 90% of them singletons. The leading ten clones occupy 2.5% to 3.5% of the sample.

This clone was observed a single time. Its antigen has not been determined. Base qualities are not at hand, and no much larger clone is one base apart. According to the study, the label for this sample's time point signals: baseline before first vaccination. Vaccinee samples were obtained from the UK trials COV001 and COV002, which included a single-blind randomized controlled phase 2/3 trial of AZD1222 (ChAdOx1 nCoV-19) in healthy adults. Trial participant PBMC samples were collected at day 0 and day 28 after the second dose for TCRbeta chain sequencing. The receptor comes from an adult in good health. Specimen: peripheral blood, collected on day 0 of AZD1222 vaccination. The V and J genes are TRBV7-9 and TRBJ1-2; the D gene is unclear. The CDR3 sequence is CASSLVGRGGHYGYTF. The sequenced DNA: TGTGCCAGCAGCTTAGTAGGCCGAGGAGGCCACTATGGCTACACCTTC.